A selection of T cell receptor beta chains follows, all from one sample in a study of regulatory T cells in long-lasting Graves disease. TCRdb re-analysed the multiplex PCR reads in MiXCR, keeping a single row per CDR3 protein. The data show hundreds of thousands of distinct CDR3 sequences, with around 16% seen just once and roughly 25% held by the top ten. This sample also belongs to another study, concerning T cells in Graves' hyperthyroidism and ophthalmopathy.

The material sequenced was peripheral blood mononuclear cells (PBMCs), taken at new diagnosis, from a patient treated with antithyroid drugs. The origin of the receptors is a woman aged 40-60 years with Graves disease. Both conserved end residues are part of each CDR3. The D gene is left open where the match is weak. Clone size appears in some rows only: once, few, many, or a class for an expanded clone.

j_gene | d_gene | v_gene | len | abundance | CDR3aa | CDR3nt
TRBJ2-7 | TRBD1 | TRBV18 | 14 | . | CASSPSGTGVEQYF | TGTGCCAGCTCACCATCCGGGACAGGGGTCGAGCAGTACTTC
TRBJ2-7 | TRBD1 | TRBV10-3 | 14 | . | CAIRDGQGGREQYF | TGTGCCATCAGGGACGGACAGGGCGGTCGCGAGCAGTACTTC
TRBJ2-3 | TRBD2 | TRBV5-5 | 16 | many | CASSRILAGGPDTQYF | TGTGCCAGCAGCAGGATACTAGCGGGGGGGCCAGATACGCAGTATTTT
TRBJ1-6 | . | TRBV3-1 | 15 | . | CASSHPGQGISPLHF | TGTGCCAGCAGCCATCCGGGGCAGGGCATTTCACCCCTCCACTTT
TRBJ2-1 | . | TRBV11-3 | 17 | . | CASSLGTSWSWMNEQFF | TGTGCCAGCAGCCTGGGGACAAGTTGGTCGTGGATGAATGAGCAGTTCTTC
TRBJ2-3 | TRBD2 | TRBV5-1 | 15 | many | CASSPAGGWSDTQYF | TGCGCCAGCAGCCCGGCGGGGGGGTGGTCAGATACGCAGTATTTT
TRBJ1-1 | . | TRBV14 | 13 | many | CASSQDLVTEAFF | TGTGCCAGCAGCCAAGATTTGGTCACTGAAGCTTTCTTT
TRBJ2-3 | TRBD2 | TRBV12-3/TRBV12-4 | 16 | many | CASSLGNGGAADTQYF | TGTGCCAGCAGTTTAGGAAACGGGGGGGCAGCGGATACGCAGTATTTT
TRBJ2-7 | . | TRBV7-3 | 12 | . | CASRDGGYEQYF | TGTGCCAGCAGGGACGGAGGGTACGAGCAGTACTTC
TRBJ2-1 | TRBD1 | TRBV27 | 13 | . | CASSSRTGTEQFF | TGTGCCAGCAGTTCCCGGACAGGGACTGAGCAGTTCTTC
TRBJ1-5 | TRBD1 | TRBV4-1 | 16 | few | CASSQDQGEGFQPQHF | TGCGCCAGCAGCCAAGATCAGGGGGAGGGTTTTCAGCCCCAGCATTTT
TRBJ2-7 | . | TRBV5-1 | 15 | few | CASSGTGLGAGEQYF | TGCGCCAGCAGCGGTACAGGGTTGGGGGCCGGCGAGCAGTACTTC
TRBJ1-1 | TRBD1 | TRBV5-1 | 15 | many | CASSSRTGSNTEAFF | TGTGCCAGCAGCTCCCGGACAGGGTCGAACACTGAAGCTTTCTTT
TRBJ1-2 | TRBD1 | TRBV4-1 | 16 | . | CASSQVGGQGALGYTF | TGCGCCAGCAGCCAAGTTGGGGGACAGGGGGCGCTCGGCTACACCTTC
TRBJ1-6 | . | TRBV25-1 | 14 | . | CASSELVMDSPLHF | TGTGCCAGCAGTGAATTGGTCATGGATTCACCCCTCCACTTT
TRBJ1-2 | TRBD1 | TRBV20-1 | 13 | many | CSATPTGGYGYTF | TGCAGTGCCACCCCGACAGGGGGCTATGGCTACACCTTC
TRBJ2-7 | TRBD2 | TRBV15 | 18 | few | CATSREFGEGLSSYEQYF | TGTGCCACCAGCAGAGAGTTCGGGGAGGGGTTGAGCTCCTACGAGCAGTACTTC
TRBJ1-3 | TRBD1 | TRBV28 | 15 | once | CASKPGQGSGNTIYF | TGTGCCAGCAAACCGGGACAGGGTTCAGGAAACACCATATATTTT
TRBJ1-5 | . | TRBV28 | 16 | many | CASSSSSGGAHQPQHF | TGTGCCAGCAGTTCCTCCTCGGGTGGGGCTCACCAGCCCCAGCATTTT
TRBJ2-5 | . | TRBV7-2 | 14 | few | CASSLGSRQETQYF | TGTGCCAGCAGCTTAGGTAGCAGACAAGAGACCCAGTACTTC
TRBJ1-1 | . | TRBV12-3/TRBV12-4 | 14 | many | CASSSAGGGTEAFF | TGTGCCAGCAGTTCTGCGGGGGGAGGTACTGAAGCTTTCTTT
TRBJ1-6 | TRBD1 | TRBV5-5 | 16 | . | CASSPAGTGYNSPLHF | TGTGCCAGCAGTCCGGCCGGGACAGGCTATAATTCACCCCTCCACTTT
TRBJ1-6 | TRBD1 | TRBV7-6 | 15 | many | CASSPRQGANSPLHF | TGTGCCAGCAGCCCGAGACAGGGGGCCAATTCACCCCTCCACTTT
TRBJ2-7 | . | TRBV3-1 | 14 | many | CASSQTSRGYEQYF | TGTGCCAGCAGCCAAACCTCACGGGGCTACGAGCAGTACTTC
TRBJ2-7 | TRBD2 | TRBV27 | 16 | many | CASSLGSSGGSYEQYF | TGTGCCAGCAGTTTAGGGTCTAGCGGGGGTTCCTACGAGCAGTACTTC
TRBJ2-7 | . | TRBV4-1 | 16 | . | CASSQPWGGPKDEQYF | TGCGCCAGCAGCCAACCATGGGGGGGGCCCAAAGACGAGCAGTACTTC
TRBJ2-7 | TRBD2 | TRBV2 | 15 | many | CASSEDASGVYEQYF | TGTGCCAGCAGTGAAGATGCTAGCGGGGTATACGAGCAGTACTTC
TRBJ2-5 | TRBD2 | TRBV10-3 | 13 | many | CAISEAGGETQYF | TGTGCCATCAGTGAAGCGGGGGGTGAGACCCAGTACTTC
TRBJ2-7 | . | TRBV5-5 | 16 | . | CASSLGGGTSSYEQYF | TGTGCCAGCAGCTTGGGGGGGGGCACTAGCTCCTACGAGCAGTACTTC
TRBJ1-5 | . | TRBV5-5 | 15 | many | CASSLEPGTGQPQHF | TGTGCCAGCAGCTTGGAACCAGGGACGGGACAGCCCCAGCATTTT
TRBJ1-6 | . | TRBV6-5 | 15 | . | CASSYSGSYNSPLHF | TGTGCCAGCAGTTACTCGGGGAGTTATAATTCACCCCTCCACTTT
TRBJ1-1 | TRBD1 | TRBV20-1 | 11 | few | CSATGGTEAFF | TGCAGTGCAACAGGGGGCACTGAAGCTTTCTTT
TRBJ2-7 | TRBD1 | TRBV7-6 | 15 | . | CASSSGQGIAYEQYF | TGTGCCAGCAGCTCAGGACAGGGGATTGCGTACGAGCAGTACTTC
TRBJ1-2 | . | TRBV6-1 | 11 | many | CAAAVDYGYTF | TGTGCCGCCGCAGTTGACTATGGCTACACCTTC
TRBJ2-1 | TRBD2 | TRBV28 | 16 | many | CASSSLGSGDYNEQFF | TGTGCCAGCAGTTCCCTGGGTAGCGGGGACTACAATGAGCAGTTCTTC
TRBJ1-1 | . | TRBV7-9 | 13 | . | CASSLAGGVEAFF | TGTGCCAGCAGCTTAGCCGGGGGCGTAGAAGCTTTCTTT
TRBJ1-1 | TRBD1 | TRBV6-1 | 13 | many | CASSDRGDTEAFF | TGCGCCAGCAGCGACAGGGGAGACACTGAAGCTTTCTTT
TRBJ2-3 | TRBD2 | TRBV30 | 15 | many | CAWSYSGGGTDTQYF | TGTGCCTGGAGTTATAGCGGGGGCGGCACAGATACGCAGTATTTT
TRBJ1-6 | . | TRBV19 | 15 | few | CASSPARGLNSPLHF | TGTGCCAGTAGCCCTGCCAGGGGCCTTAATTCACCCCTCCACTTT
TRBJ2-1 | TRBD2 | TRBV4-2 | 14 | many | CASSPGGNDNEQFF | TGTGCCAGCAGCCCCGGGGGGAACGACAATGAGCAGTTCTTC
TRBJ1-6 | . | TRBV7-8 | 14 | . | CASTTSRLGSPLHF | TGTGCCAGCACCACGTCCCGGCTGGGGTCACCCCTCCACTTT
TRBJ1-1 | . | TRBV6-1 | 14 | many | CASSDVPFPTEAFF | TGTGCCAGCAGTGATGTTCCGTTTCCCACTGAAGCTTTCTTT
TRBJ2-1 | TRBD1 | TRBV12-5 | 16 | . | CASGLVLGQGYNEQFF | TGTGCTAGTGGTTTGGTACTAGGACAGGGGTACAATGAGCAGTTCTTC
TRBJ1-5 | TRBD1 | TRBV12-3/TRBV12-4 | 13 | . | CASSKTGVQPQHF | TGTGCCAGCAGCAAGACAGGGGTACAGCCCCAGCATTTT
TRBJ1-2 | . | TRBV11-3 | 16 | many | CASSLDPQGKPYGYTF | TGTGCCAGCAGCTTAGACCCCCAGGGGAAGCCCTATGGCTACACCTTC
TRBJ2-7 | . | TRBV20-1 | 14 | many | CSARGGTSSYEQYF | TGCAGTGCTAGAGGAGGGACATCCTCCTACGAGCAGTACTTC
TRBJ1-1 | . | TRBV2 | 11 | many | CASSESFEAFF | TGTGCCAGCAGTGAGAGTTTTGAAGCTTTCTTT
TRBJ2-1 | . | TRBV20-1 | 16 | . | CSARGFGGGFYNEQFF | TGCAGTGCTAGAGGGTTTGGCGGGGGCTTCTACAATGAGCAGTTCTTC
TRBJ1-1 | . | TRBV18 | 13 | many | CASSPSQGGEAFF | TGTGCCAGCAGCCCCAGCCAGGGTGGTGAAGCTTTCTTT
TRBJ1-2 | . | TRBV29-1 | 11 | . | CSVVDDYGYTF | TGCAGCGTCGTGGACGACTATGGCTACACCTTC
TRBJ1-6 | TRBD1 | TRBV6-1 | 24 | many | CASSPRAWTGYSGWGDSTDSPLHF | TGTGCCAGCAGTCCGAGGGCCTGGACAGGGTATTCTGGCTGGGGGGATTCGACCGATTCACCCCTCCACTTT
TRBJ1-4 | . | TRBV29-1 | 13 | few | CSASVATNEKLFF | TGCAGCGCGTCAGTTGCAACTAATGAAAAACTGTTTTTT
TRBJ1-1 | . | TRBV3-1 | 14 | many | CASRHNRGYTEAFF | TGTGCCAGCAGACATAATAGGGGTTACACTGAAGCTTTCTTT
TRBJ2-5 | . | TRBV12-3/TRBV12-4 | 12 | . | CASSQVEGTQYF | TGTGCCAGCAGCCAAGTCGAAGGGACCCAGTACTTC
TRBJ2-3 | . | TRBV9 | 15 | few | CASSVGGARTDTQYF | TGTGCCAGCAGCGTAGGCGGGGCCCGCACAGATACGCAGTATTTT